This T cell receptor beta chain was recovered during a study of OX40 agonist ivuxolimab in advanced cancers. TCRdb's table, derived via immunoSEQ multiplex PCR, lists solely in-frame clones and lacks some. The profile covers tens of thousands of clones, with around three quarters appearing a single time and over 12% taken by the ten largest. The CDR3 is 16 amino acids. From germline, CDR1 is SGHNT and CDR2 YENEEA. V lost 3 bases and J 0 bases, leaving 14 bases between the germline ends. This sequence originates from an adult with an advanced solid tumor such as melanoma, head and neck, liver or kidney cancer. J is TRBJ1-1 and V is TRBV11-3; TRBD1 is a possible D gene (5 bases). The source material was CD4+ or CD8+ T cells sorted from blood, sampled in a trial of the OX40 agonist ivuxolimab. The CDR3 here is CASSLSRPTVNTEAFF. The CDR3 nucleotides are TGTGCCAGCAGCTTGTCCCGCCCGACAGTGAACACTGAAGCTTTCTTT.